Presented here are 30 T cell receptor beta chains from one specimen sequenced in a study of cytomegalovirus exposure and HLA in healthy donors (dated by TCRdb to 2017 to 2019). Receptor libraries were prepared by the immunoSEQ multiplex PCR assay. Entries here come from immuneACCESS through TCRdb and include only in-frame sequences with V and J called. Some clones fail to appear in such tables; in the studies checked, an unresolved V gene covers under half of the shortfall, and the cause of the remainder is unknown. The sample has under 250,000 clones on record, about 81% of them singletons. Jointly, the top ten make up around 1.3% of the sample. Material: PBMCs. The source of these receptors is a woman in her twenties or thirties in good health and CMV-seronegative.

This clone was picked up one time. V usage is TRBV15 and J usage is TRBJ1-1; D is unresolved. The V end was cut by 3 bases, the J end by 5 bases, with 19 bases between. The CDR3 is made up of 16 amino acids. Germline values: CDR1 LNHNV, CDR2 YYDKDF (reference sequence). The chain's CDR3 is CATSRVGPGMRTEAFF. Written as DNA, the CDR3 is TGTGCCACCAGCAGGGTAGGGCCCGGGATGAGGACTGAAGCTTTCTTT.

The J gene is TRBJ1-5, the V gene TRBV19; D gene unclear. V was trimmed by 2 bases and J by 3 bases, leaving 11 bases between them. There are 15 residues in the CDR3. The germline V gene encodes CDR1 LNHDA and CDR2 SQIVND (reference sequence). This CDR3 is CASSITGSPNQPQHF. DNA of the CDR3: TGTGCCAGTAGTATAACGGGGTCCCCCAATCAGCCCCAGCATTTT.

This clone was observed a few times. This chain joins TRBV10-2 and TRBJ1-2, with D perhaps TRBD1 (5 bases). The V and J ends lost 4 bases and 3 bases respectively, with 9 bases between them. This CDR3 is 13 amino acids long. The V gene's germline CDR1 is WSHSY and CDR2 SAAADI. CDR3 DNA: TGCGCCAGCAGTGGACAGCTCGACTATGGCTACACCTTC. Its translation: CASSGQLDYGYTF.

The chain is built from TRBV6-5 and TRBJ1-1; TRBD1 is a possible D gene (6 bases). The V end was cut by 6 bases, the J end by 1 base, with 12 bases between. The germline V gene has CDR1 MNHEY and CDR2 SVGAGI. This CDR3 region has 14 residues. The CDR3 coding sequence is TGTGCCAGCAGCTCCGACAGGAGGAACACTGAAGCTTTCTTT. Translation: CASSSDRRNTEAFF.

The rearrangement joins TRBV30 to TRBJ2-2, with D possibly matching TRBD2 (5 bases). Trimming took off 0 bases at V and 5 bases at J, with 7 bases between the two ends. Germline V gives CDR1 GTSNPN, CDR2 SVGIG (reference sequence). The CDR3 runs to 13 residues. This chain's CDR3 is CAWSVRGTGELFF. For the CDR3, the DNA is TGTGCCTGGAGTGTACGGGGAACCGGGGAGCTGTTTTTT.

CDR3 nucleotides: TGTGCCAGCAGTTCCTTGTCAGGGACTTACTATGGCTACACCTTC. Amino acids: CASSSLSGTYYGYTF. The J gene is TRBJ1-2, the V gene TRBV5-4; tentatively, D is TRBD1 (5 bases). Germline V CDR1 and CDR2: SGHNT, YYREEE (reference sequence). V was trimmed by 5 bases and J by 3 bases, leaving 17 bases between them. CDR3 size: 15 residues.

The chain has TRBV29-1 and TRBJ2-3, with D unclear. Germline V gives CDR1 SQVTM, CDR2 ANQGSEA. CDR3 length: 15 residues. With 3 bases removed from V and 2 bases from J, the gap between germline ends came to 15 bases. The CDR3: CSVESFSEFTDTQYF. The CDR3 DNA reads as TGCAGCGTTGAGTCGTTCAGCGAATTCACAGATACGCAGTATTTT.

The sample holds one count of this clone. DNA of the CDR3: TGTGCCAGCAGTTACAAAGACTCCGAGCAGTACTTC. Its protein is CASSYKDSEQYF. The V gene is TRBV6-6, the J gene TRBJ2-7; D not certain. The CDR3 totals 12 residues. Per germline, CDR1 MNHNY and CDR2 SVGAGI (reference sequence). V lost 2 bases, J lost 6 bases, and 8 bases lay in between.

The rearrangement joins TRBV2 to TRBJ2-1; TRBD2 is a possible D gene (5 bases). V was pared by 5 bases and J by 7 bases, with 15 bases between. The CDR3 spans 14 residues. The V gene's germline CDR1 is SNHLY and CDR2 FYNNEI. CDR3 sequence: CASSRTEGMNEQFF. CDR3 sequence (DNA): TGTGCCAGCAGTAGGACTGAAGGAATGAATGAGCAGTTCTTC.

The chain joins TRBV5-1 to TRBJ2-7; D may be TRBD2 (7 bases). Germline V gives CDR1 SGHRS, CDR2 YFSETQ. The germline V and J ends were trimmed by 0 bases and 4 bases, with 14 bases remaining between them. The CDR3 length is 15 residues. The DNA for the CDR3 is TGCGCCAGCAGCTTGGATTTGGGGGGGCCATACGAGCAGTACTTC. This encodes CASSLDLGGPYEQYF.

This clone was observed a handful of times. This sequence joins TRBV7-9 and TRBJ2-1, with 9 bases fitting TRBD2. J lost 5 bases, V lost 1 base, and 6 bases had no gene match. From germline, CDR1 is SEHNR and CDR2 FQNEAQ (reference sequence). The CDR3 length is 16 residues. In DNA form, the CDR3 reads TGTGCCAGCAGCTTAGTTGCCGGGACTAGCCACAATGAGCAGTTCTTC. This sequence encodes CASSLVAGTSHNEQFF.

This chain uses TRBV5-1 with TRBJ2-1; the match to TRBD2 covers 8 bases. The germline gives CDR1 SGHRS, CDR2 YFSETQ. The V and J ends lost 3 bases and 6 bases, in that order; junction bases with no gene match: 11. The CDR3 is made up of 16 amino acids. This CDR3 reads CASSWARVSGVNEQFF. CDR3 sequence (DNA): TGCGCCAGCAGCTGGGCTCGAGTTAGCGGGGTCAATGAGCAGTTCTTC.

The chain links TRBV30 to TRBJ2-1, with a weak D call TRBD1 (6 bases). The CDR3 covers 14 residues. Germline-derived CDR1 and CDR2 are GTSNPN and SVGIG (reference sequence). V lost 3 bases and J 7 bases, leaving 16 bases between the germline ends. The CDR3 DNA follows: TGTGCCTGGAGATTGGGGCAGGGGATTAATGAGCAGTTCTTC. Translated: CAWRLGQGINEQFF.

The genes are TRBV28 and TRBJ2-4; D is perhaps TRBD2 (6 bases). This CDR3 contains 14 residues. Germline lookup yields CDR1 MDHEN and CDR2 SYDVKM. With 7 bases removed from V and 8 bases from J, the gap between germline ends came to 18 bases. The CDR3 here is CASNFPGGEDIQYF. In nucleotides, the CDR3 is TGTGCCAGCAATTTCCCGGGCGGGGAAGACATTCAGTACTTC.

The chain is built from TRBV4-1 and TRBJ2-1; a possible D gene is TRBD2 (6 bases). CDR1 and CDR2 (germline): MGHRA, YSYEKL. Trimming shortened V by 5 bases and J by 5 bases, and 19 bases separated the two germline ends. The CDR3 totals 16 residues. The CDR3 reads CASSVFFSEGNNEQFF. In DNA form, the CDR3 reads TGCGCCAGCAGCGTTTTTTTCTCGGAGGGTAACAATGAGCAGTTCTTC.

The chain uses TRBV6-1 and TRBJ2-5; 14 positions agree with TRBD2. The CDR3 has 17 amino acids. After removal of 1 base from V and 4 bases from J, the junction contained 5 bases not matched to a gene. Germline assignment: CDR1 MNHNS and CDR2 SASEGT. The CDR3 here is CASSEVWGLAGVETQYF. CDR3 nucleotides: TGTGCCAGCAGTGAAGTCTGGGGACTAGCGGGAGTAGAGACCCAGTACTTC.

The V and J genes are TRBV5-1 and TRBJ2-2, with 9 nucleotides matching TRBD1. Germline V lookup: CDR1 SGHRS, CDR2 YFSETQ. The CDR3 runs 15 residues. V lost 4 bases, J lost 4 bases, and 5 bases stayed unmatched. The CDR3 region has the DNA TGCGCCAGCAGCGGCCGGGACAGGGCCACCGGGGAGCTGTTTTTT. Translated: CASSGRDRATGELFF.

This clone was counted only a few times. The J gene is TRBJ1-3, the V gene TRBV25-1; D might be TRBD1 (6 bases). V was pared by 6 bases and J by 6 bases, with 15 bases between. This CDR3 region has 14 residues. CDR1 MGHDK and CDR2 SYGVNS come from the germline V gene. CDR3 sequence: CASREPGQANTIYF. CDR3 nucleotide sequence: TGTGCCAGCAGGGAGCCGGGACAAGCAAACACCATATATTTT.

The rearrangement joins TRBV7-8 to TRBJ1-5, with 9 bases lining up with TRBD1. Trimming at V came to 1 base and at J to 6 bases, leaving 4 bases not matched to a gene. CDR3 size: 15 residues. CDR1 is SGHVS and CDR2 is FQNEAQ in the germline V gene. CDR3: CASSLEGTGIQPQHF. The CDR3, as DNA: TGTGCCAGCAGCTTAGAAGGGACAGGGATTCAGCCCCAGCATTTT. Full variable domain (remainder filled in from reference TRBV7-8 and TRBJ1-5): GAGVSQSPRYKVAKRGQDVALRCDPISGHVSLFWYQQALGQGPEFLTYFQNEAQLDKSGLPSDRFFAERPEGSVSTLKIQRTQQEDSAVYLCASSLEGTGIQPQHFGDGTRLSIL.

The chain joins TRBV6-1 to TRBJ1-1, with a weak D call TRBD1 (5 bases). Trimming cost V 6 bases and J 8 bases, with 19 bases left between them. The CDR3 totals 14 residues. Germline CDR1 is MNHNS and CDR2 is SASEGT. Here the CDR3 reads CASRETGVTMEAFF. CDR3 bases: TGTGCCAGCAGGGAGACGGGGGTAACTATGGAAGCTTTCTTT.

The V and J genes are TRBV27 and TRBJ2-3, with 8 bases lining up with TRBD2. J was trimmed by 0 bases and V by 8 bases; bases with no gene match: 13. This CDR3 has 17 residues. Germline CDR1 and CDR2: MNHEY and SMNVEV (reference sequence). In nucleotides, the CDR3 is TGTGCCAGCTCTTGGGGAAATAGCGGGACTAGCACAGATACGCAGTATTTT. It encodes CASSWGNSGTSTDTQYF.

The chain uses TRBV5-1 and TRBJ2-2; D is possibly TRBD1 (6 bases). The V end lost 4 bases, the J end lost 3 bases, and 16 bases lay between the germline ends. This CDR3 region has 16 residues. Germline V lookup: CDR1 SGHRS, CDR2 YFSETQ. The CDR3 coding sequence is TGCGCCAGCAGCGCCCGTGGCGCAGGGGACACCGGGGAGCTGTTTTTT. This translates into CASSARGAGDTGELFF.

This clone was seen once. CDR3 nucleotide sequence: TGTGCCAGTAGTCCCCAGGGAGGCGAGCAGTACTTC. Encoded protein: CASSPQGGEQYF. V usage is TRBV19 and J usage is TRBJ2-7, with D possibly being TRBD2 (6 bases). Germline loops: CDR1 LNHDA, CDR2 SQIVND (reference sequence). The CDR3 extends over 12 amino acids. V lost 5 bases, J lost 6 bases, and 11 bases lay in between.

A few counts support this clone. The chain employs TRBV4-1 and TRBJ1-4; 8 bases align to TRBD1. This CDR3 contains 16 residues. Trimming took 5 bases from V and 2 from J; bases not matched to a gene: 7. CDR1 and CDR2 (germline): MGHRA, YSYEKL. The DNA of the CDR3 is TGCGCCAGCAGCACGACAGGGGTTTCTACTAATGAAAAACTGTTTTTT. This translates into CASSTTGVSTNEKLFF.

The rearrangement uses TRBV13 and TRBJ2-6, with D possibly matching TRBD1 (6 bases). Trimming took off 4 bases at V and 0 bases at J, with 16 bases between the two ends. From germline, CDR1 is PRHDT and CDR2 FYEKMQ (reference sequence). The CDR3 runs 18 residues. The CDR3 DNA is TGTGCCAGCAGCTCAGGGGCTACAGGAACCTCTGGGGCCAACGTCCTGACTTTC. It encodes CASSSGATGTSGANVLTF.

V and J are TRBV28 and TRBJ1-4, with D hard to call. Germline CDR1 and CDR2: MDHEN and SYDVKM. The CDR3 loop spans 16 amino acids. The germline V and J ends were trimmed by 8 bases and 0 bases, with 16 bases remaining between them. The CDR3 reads CASAQNKFATNEKLFF. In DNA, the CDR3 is TGTGCCAGCGCCCAAAACAAGTTTGCAACTAATGAAAAACTGTTTTTT.

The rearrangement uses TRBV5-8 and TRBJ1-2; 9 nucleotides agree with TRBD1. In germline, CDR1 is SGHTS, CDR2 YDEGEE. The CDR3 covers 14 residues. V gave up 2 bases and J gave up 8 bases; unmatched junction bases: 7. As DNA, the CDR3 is TGTGCCAGCAGCTTTTACAGGGGGCCGGAGGGCTACACCTTC. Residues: CASSFYRGPEGYTF.

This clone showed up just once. CDR3 loop: CASSLGLAVTGELFF. Written as DNA, the CDR3 is TGTGCCAGCTCTCTAGGACTAGCGGTAACCGGGGAGCTGTTTTTT. The chain combines TRBV2 with TRBJ2-2; 10 nucleotides agree with TRBD2. Germline CDR1 and CDR2: SNHLY and FYNNEI. Losses at the gene ends were 8 bases for V and 5 bases for J; bases not matched to a gene: 8. The CDR3 covers 15 residues.

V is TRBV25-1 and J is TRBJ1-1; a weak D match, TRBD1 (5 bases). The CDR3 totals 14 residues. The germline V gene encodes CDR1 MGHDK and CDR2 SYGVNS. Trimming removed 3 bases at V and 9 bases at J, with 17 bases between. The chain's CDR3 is CASSDSSSRVKAFF. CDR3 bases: TGTGCCAGCAGTGACTCTTCGAGCAGGGTGAAAGCTTTCTTT.

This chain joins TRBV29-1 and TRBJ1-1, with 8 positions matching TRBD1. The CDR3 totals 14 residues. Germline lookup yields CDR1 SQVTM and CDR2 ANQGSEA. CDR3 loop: CSYRGGAPDTEAFF. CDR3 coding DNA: TGCAGTTACAGGGGGGGGGCGCCGGATACTGAAGCTTTCTTT. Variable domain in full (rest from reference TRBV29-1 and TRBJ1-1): SAVISQKPSRDICQRGTSLTIQCQVDSQVTMMFWYRQQPGQSLTLIATANQGSEATYESGFVIDKFPISRPNLTFSTLTVSNMSPEDSSIYLCSYRGGAPDTEAFFGQGTRLTVV.